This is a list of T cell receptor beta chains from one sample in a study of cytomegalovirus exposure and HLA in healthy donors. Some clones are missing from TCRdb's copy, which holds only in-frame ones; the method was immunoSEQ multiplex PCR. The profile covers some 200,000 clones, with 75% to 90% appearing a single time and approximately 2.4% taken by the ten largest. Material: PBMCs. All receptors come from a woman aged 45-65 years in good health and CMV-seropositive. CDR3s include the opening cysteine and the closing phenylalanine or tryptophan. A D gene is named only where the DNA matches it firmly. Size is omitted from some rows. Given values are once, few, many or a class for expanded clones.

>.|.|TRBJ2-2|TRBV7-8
TGTGCCAGCAGCTCCCGGGACTTACCCCAAATCACCGGGGAGCTGTTTTTT
CASSSRDLPQITGELFF
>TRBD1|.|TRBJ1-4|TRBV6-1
TGTGCCAGCAGGACAGGGGGCAATAGTGAAAAACTGTTTTTT
CASRTGGNSEKLFF
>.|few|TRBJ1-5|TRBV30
TGTGCCTGGAGCGGACACGGGGGTACCAATCAGCCCCAGCATTTT
CAWSGHGGTNQPQHF
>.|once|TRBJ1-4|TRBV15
TGTGCCACCAGCCCCCAGGGAAATGAAAAACTGTTTTTT
CATSPQGNEKLFF
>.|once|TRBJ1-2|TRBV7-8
TGTGCCAGCAGCCTTGTGAAGACAACATTAAACTATGGCTACACCTTC
CASSLVKTTLNYGYTF
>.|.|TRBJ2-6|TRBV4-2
TGTGCCAGCAGCCAGAGGTTTGATGGGGCCAACGTCCTGACTTTC
CASSQRFDGANVLTF
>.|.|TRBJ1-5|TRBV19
TGTGCCAGTAGTATAACCCGGGACATACCTGATCAGCCCCAGCATTTT
CASSITRDIPDQPQHF
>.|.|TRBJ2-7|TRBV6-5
TGTGCCAGCAGTAACCAACAGGGATCCTACGAGCAGTACTTC
CASSNQQGSYEQYF
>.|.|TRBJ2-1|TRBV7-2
TGTGCCAGCAGTCTGGTAGGGGGTAGCTCCTACAATGAGCAGTTCTTC
CASSLVGGSSYNEQFF
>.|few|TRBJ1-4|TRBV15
TGTGCCACCAGCAGAGGTGGACTGCTTAATGAAAAACTGTTTTTT
CATSRGGLLNEKLFF
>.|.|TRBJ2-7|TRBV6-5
TGTGCCAGCAGTGGGCCAGAGCAGTACTTC
CASSGPEQYF
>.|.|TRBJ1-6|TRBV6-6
TGTGCCAGCAGGATGCAGAATTCACCCCTCCACTTT
CASRMQNSPLHF
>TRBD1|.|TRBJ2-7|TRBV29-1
TGCAGCGTGGGGGACAGATGGTCCGAGCAGTACTTC
CSVGDRWSEQYF
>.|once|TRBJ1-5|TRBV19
TGTGCCAGTAGTATAGATCGGGGGACGAGGGGTCAGCCCCAGCATTTT
CASSIDRGTRGQPQHF
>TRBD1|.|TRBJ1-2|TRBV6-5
TGTGCCAGCAGTGCTTACAGGGGGCCCTATGGCTACACCTTC
CASSAYRGPYGYTF
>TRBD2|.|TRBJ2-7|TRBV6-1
TGTGCCAGCAGTGATTATCCGGCTAGCGGGGGGTTTAGCTACGAGCAGTACTTC
CASSDYPASGGFSYEQYF
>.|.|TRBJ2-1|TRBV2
TGTGCCAGCAATGGACTCCAGGTGCTGACGGATGAGCAGTTCTTC
CASNGLQVLTDEQFF
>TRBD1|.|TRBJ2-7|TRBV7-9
TGTGCCAGCAGCTCTTCCGGGACAGGGGGCTACGAGCAGTACTTC
CASSSSGTGGYEQYF
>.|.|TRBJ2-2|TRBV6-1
TGTGCCAGCGGGAATGTCCTAGCTGCGCCCGGGGAGCTGTTTTTT
CASGNVLAAPGELFF
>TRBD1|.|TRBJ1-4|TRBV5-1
TGCGCCAGCAGCTCAGGGGGAGTTGATAATGAAAAACTGTTTTTT
CASSSGGVDNEKLFF
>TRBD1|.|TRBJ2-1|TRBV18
TGTGCCAGCTCACTTAATACAGGGGGCTCCTACAATGAGCAGTTCTTC
CASSLNTGGSYNEQFF
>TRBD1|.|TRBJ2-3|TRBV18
TGTGCCAGCTCACTAACGGGACAGGGCACAGATACGCAGTATTTT
CASSLTGQGTDTQYF
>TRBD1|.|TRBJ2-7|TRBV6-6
TGTGCCAGCAGGCCTCCGACAGGGGAGTTCTACGAGCAGTACTTC
CASRPPTGEFYEQYF
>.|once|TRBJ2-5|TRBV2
TGTGCCAGCAGTGAAGCGCGCAGGCCTAAAGAGACCCAGTACTTC
CASSEARRPKETQYF
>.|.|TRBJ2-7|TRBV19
TGTGCCAGTACCGGAGAAGGAGACTACGAGCAGTACTTC
CASTGEGDYEQYF
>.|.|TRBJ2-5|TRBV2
TGTGCCAGCAGCACCCGGGGACAACTCCAAGAGACCCAGTACTTC
CASSTRGQLQETQYF
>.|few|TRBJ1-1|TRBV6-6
TGTGCCAGCAGTTACTCCGAGACAGGGAACACTGAAGCTTTCTTT
CASSYSETGNTEAFF
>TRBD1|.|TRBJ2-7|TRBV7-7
TGTGCTAGCAGCTTAAATTTCGACTCGGGACAGGGATTTTCCTACGAGCAGTACTTC
CASSLNFDSGQGFSYEQYF
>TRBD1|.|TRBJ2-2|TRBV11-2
TGTGCCAGCAGCCCGAGACAGGGTTACACCGGGGAGCTGTTTTTT
CASSPRQGYTGELFF
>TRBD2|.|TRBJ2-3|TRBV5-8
TGTGCCAGCAGCTTGCGGCTGCTAGCGGGGGCTAGCACAGATACGCAGTATTTT
CASSLRLLAGASTDTQYF
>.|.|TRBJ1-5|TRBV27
TGTGCCACCGTACTCGGGGGGGGCGAACAGCCCCAGCATTTT
CATVLGGGEQPQHF
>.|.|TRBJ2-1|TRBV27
TGTGCCAGCAGATTACAGGGCCCGAACAATGAGCAGTTCTTC
CASRLQGPNNEQFF
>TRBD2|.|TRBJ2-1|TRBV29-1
TGCAGCGTTGGTCGGGGGGGATTATACAATGAGCAGTTCTTC
CSVGRGGLYNEQFF
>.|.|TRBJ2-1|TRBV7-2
TGTGCCAGCAGCCACCCAGGGGCCCCCTCCTACAATGAGCAGTTCTTC
CASSHPGAPSYNEQFF
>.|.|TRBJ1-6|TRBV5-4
TGTGCCAGCAGATCCGGCAATCCGGGGCCCCTCCACTTT
CASRSGNPGPLHF
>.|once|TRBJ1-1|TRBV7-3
TGTGCCAGCAGCTTAGGAGGTGTGGGCACTGAAGCTTTCTTT
CASSLGGVGTEAFF
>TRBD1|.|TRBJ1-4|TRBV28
TGTGCCAGCAGTATGAGCACCGGGGCAGGGGGATTACTGTTTTTT
CASSMSTGAGGLLFF
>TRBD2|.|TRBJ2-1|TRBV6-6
TGTGCCAGCAGTATCGGGGGGGCCAGAAATGAGCAGTTCTTC
CASSIGGARNEQFF
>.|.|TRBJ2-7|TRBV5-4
TGTGCCAGCAGCTTGGAAGGGATGCAGGGCTACGAGCAGTACTTC
CASSLEGMQGYEQYF
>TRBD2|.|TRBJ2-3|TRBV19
TGTGCCAGTAGTTGGAGCGGGGACACAGATACGCAGTATTTT
CASSWSGDTDTQYF
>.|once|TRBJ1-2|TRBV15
TGTGCCACCAGCAGAGATAGCCAGGGGAGTTATGGCTACACCTTC
CATSRDSQGSYGYTF
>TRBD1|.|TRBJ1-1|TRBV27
TGTGCCAGCAGCGTCAGACAGGGGAACACTGAAGCTTTCTTT
CASSVRQGNTEAFF
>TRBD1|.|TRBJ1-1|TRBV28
TGTGCCAGCAGGACAGGGGACTACACTGAAGCTTTCTTT
CASRTGDYTEAFF
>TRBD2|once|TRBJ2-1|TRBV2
TGTGCCAGCAGTGATGAAGCGGGGGGTAGGAATGAGCAGTTCTTC
CASSDEAGGRNEQFF
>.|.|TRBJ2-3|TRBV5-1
TGCGCCAGCAGCTTGTTTAGCGGAAGCACAGATACGCAGTATTTT
CASSLFSGSTDTQYF
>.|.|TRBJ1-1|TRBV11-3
TGTGCCAGCAGCTCCGACAGGAACACTGAAGCTTTCTTT
CASSSDRNTEAFF
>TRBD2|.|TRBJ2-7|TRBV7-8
TGTGCCAGCAGCTCTTTAGCGGGGGGCCCCTACGAGCAGTACTTC
CASSSLAGGPYEQYF